This is a list of T cell receptor beta chains from one sample in a study of CD8+CD57+ T cells in acquired aplastic anemia. In TCRdb, the reads were re-called with MiXCR into one record per CDR3 protein. This sample yields 68,000 or so distinct CDR3 sequences, of which 45% to 60% are seen a single time; 6.5% to 9.5% belongs to the top ten. Sequenced material: sorted CD4+, CD8+, or CD8+CD57+ T cells (not recorded which) from PBMCs. These receptors came from a human donor in good health, serving as a control. Each CDR3 is given with its conserved first and last residue.

j_call | v_call | cdr3_aa
TRBJ1-1 | TRBV20-1 | CSAREYTEAFF
TRBJ1-5 | TRBV2 | CASSAGQSYNQPQHF
TRBJ1-1 | TRBV25-1 | CASSEYDSNTEAFF
TRBJ2-3 | TRBV13 | CASSPGTGTDTQYF
TRBJ1-1 | TRBV19 | CASSIIGCPNTEAFF
TRBJ1-4 | TRBV7-9 | CASSLNRGRIEKLFF
TRBJ2-7 | TRBV24-1 | CATSDSGASYEQYF
TRBJ2-7 | TRBV7-2 | CASSYRVGPQPYEQYF
TRBJ2-7 | TRBV7-9 | CASSLHKGTRYEQYF
TRBJ1-1 | TRBV29-1 | CSARMGSVNTEAFF
TRBJ1-2 | TRBV6-5 | CASSYSAGMDYGYTF
TRBJ2-2 | TRBV19 | CASSMSGELFF
TRBJ1-3 | TRBV6-2/TRBV6-3 | CASRPAGSWDTIYF
TRBJ2-7 | TRBV29-1 | CSVVRQGAYEQYF
TRBJ2-5 | TRBV24-1 | CATSDSGHRIDETQYF
TRBJ2-1 | TRBV10-3 | CAISESRGTGEQFF
TRBJ2-7 | TRBV20-1 | CSAGESGEQYF
TRBJ1-2 | TRBV27 | CASSYRQGSYGYTF
TRBJ1-1 | TRBV5-1 | CASSLGSGLNTEAFF
TRBJ2-7 | TRBV24-1 | CATSDTGTSGSSEQYF
TRBJ2-5 | TRBV7-9 | CASSPRETQYF
TRBJ1-2 | TRBV7-9 | CASSPSGAPYGYTF
TRBJ2-1 | TRBV9 | CASSEGVGGALNEQFF
TRBJ2-7 | TRBV25-1 | CASSLMVGTYEQYF
TRBJ2-1 | TRBV27 | CASRLLRTSANNEQFF
TRBJ2-7 | TRBV4-1 | CASSRAGAAYEQYF
TRBJ2-7 | TRBV15 | CATSSPLAGSYEQYF
TRBJ2-1 | TRBV10-3 | CAIRRQGTYHNEQFF
TRBJ1-5 | TRBV24-1 | CATSDGAYQPQHF
TRBJ2-3 | TRBV19 | CPSSIDRGDTQYF
TRBJ1-2 | TRBV6-5 | CASSYSSGGADGYTF
TRBJ1-1 | TRBV30 | CAWNRAPTNTGAFF
TRBJ2-1 | TRBV7-3 | CASSLGGAFNEQFF
TRBJ1-4 | TRBV7-2 | CASSPPGTGGSTNEKLFF
TRBJ2-7 | TRBV24-1 | CATSDLRSYEQYF
TRBJ1-2 | TRBV10-3 | CAISEQGTGNGYTF
TRBJ2-1 | TRBV11-1 | CASSLVGSGGNEQFF
TRBJ1-5 | TRBV15 | CATSRDELRGGGQPQHF
TRBJ2-1 | TRBV7-9 | CAGSGYNEQFF
TRBJ2-1 | TRBV24-1 | CATGTGGRSNEQFF
TRBJ2-7 | TRBV19 | CACRGTHEQYF
TRBJ1-1 | TRBV29-1 | CSVGRTVFPYTEAFF
TRBJ2-3 | TRBV24-1 | CATSDSTSGTDTQYF
TRBJ1-6 | TRBV11-1 | CASSQSEVGRSSPLHF
TRBJ2-1 | TRBV7-7 | CASSSGGEQFF
TRBJ2-7 | TRBV4-1 | CASSQLAGVYEQYF